Following are 24 T cell receptor beta chains from one sample sequenced in a study of OX40 agonist ivuxolimab in advanced cancers. Measured with immunoSEQ multiplex PCR; TCRdb has only the in-frame clones, and not every one. In the table there are tens of thousands of clones, around 91% of which are singletons. Specimen: CD4+ or CD8+ T cells sorted from blood, collected in a trial of the OX40 agonist ivuxolimab. All receptors derive from an adult with an advanced solid tumor such as melanoma, head and neck, liver or kidney cancer.

The rearrangement uses TRBV5-4 and TRBJ1-4; D remains unclear. Between the trimmed V and J ends, which lost 0 bases and 8 bases, there was a span of 11 bases. CDR1 SGHNT and CDR2 YYREEE come from the germline V gene (reference sequence). This CDR3 region has 14 residues. This CDR3 reads CASSLAGLREKLFF. DNA of the CDR3: TGTGCCAGCAGCTTGGCTGGACTCCGGGAAAAACTGTTTTTT. The full variable domain, its missing parts supplied by reference TRBV5-4 and TRBJ1-4, is ETGVTQSPTHLIKTRGQQVTLRCSSQSGHNTVSWYQQALGQGPQFIFQYYREEENGRGNFPPRFSGLQFPNYSSELNVNALELDDSALYLCASSLAGLREKLFFGSGTQLSVL.

V gene TRBV7-3 combines with J gene TRBJ2-5; D perhaps matches TRBD1 (5 bases). The V gene's germline CDR1 is SGHTA and CDR2 FQGTGA. V lost 2 bases and J lost 1, with 11 bases in between. The CDR3 is 15 residues long. The CDR3 DNA sequence: TGTGCCAGCAGCTTATTCGGTGGGGCCCAAGAGACCCAGTACTTC. Protein: CASSLFGGAQETQYF.

The chain couples TRBV30 to TRBJ2-1; D remains unclear. The V end was cut by 3 bases, the J end by 1 base, with 7 bases between. In germline, CDR1 is GTSNPN, CDR2 SVGIG (reference sequence). This CDR3 is 13 amino acids long. DNA of the CDR3: TGTGCCTGGAGGAGGCTATCCTACAATGAGCAGTTCTTC. Translation: CAWRRLSYNEQFF.

This clone has only a few counts. The rearrangement joins TRBV28 to TRBJ2-2; D call uncertain. Trimming stripped 6 bases from V and 4 bases from J, with 12 bases between. CDR3 length equals 14 residues. Germline V gives CDR1 MDHEN, CDR2 SYDVKM. The CDR3 DNA follows: TGTGCCAGCAGGGATGCCCAGTCCACCGGGGAGCTGTTTTTT. It translates to CASRDAQSTGELFF.

V gene TRBV7-8 combines with J gene TRBJ2-2; 10 nucleotides agree with TRBD1. V was pared by 4 bases and J by 4 bases, with 6 bases of the junction left unmatched. Germline V lookup: CDR1 SGHVS, CDR2 FQNEAQ. There are 16 residues in the CDR3. Here the CDR3 DNA reads TGTGCCAGCAGCTCGAGGACAGGGGGACTCACCGGGGAGCTGTTTTTT. This translates into CASSSRTGGLTGELFF.

The V call is TRBV30, the J call TRBJ1-2; D is undetermined. V shed 1 base and J shed 6 bases, with 6 bases lying between them. The CDR3 totals 11 residues. The V gene's germline CDR1 is GTSNPN and CDR2 SVGIG (reference sequence). Here the CDR3 reads CAWSGGNGYTF. The DNA for the CDR3 is TGTGCCTGGAGTGGAGGAAATGGCTACACCTTC.

The J gene is TRBJ1-1, the V gene TRBV6-1, with a weak D call TRBD1 (6 bases). The germline V gene has CDR1 MNHNS and CDR2 SASEGT. The CDR3 totals 13 residues. The germline V and J ends were trimmed by 7 bases and 5 bases, with 14 bases remaining between them. CDR3 DNA: TGTGCCAGCACCCCGCGGGGGCTAACTGAAGCTTTCTTT. It yields the protein CASTPRGLTEAFF.

The chain combines TRBV30 with TRBJ2-1, with D uncertain. The CDR3 spans 12 residues. Looked up from germline, CDR1 is GTSNPN and CDR2 is SVGIG (reference sequence). V was clipped by 0 bases and J by 4 bases, with 4 bases between them. In DNA form, the CDR3 reads TGTGCCTGGAGTGTAGGGTACAATGAGCAGTTCTTC. Its protein product is CAWSVGYNEQFF.

The chain joins TRBV5-1 to TRBJ2-7, with 7 bases that match TRBD1. The germline V gene encodes CDR1 SGHRS and CDR2 YFSETQ. V was pared by 4 bases and J by 5 bases, with 6 bases of the junction left unmatched. The length of the CDR3 is 13 residues. The CDR3 loop is CASSHRGFDEQYF. Written as DNA, the CDR3 is TGCGCCAGCAGCCACAGGGGCTTCGACGAGCAGTACTTC.

This clone is a singleton in its sample. At one of its ends the junction is not consistent with the germline gene, which may arise from a read error. V and J are TRBV2 and TRBJ2-5, with 8 bases lining up with TRBD2. This CDR3 is built from 14 residues. Looked up from germline, CDR1 is SNHLY and CDR2 is FYNNEI. The CDR3 sequence is CASRWTSPLEAQYF. The CDR3 bases are TGTGCCAGCAGGTGGACTAGCCCCCTAGAGGCCCAGTACTTC. Variable domain in full (rest from reference TRBV2 and TRBJ2-5): EPEVTQTPSHQVTQMGQEVILRCVPISNHLYFYWYRQILGQKVEFLVSFYNNEISEKSEIFDDQFSVERPDGSNFTLKIRSTKLEDSAMYFCASRWTSPLEAQYFGPGTRLLVL.

This sequence joins TRBV6-1 and TRBJ2-7; D gene uncertain. V shed 6 bases and J shed 2 bases, with 11 bases lying between them. Germline-derived CDR1 and CDR2 are MNHNS and SASEGT. The CDR3 is 13 amino acids. CDR3 in amino acids: CASSSGRPYEQYF. The CDR3, as DNA: TGTGCCAGCAGCTCCGGGCGGCCCTACGAGCAGTACTTC.

The chain recombines TRBV2 with TRBJ2-5; 9 nucleotides line up with TRBD1. The CDR3 runs to 15 residues. The germline CDR1 and CDR2 sequences are SNHLY and FYNNEI. Losses at the gene ends were 3 bases for V and 5 bases for J; bases not matched to a gene: 7. CDR3 sequence: CASSDLGQGRETQYF. CDR3 bases: TGTGCCAGCAGTGACCTAGGACAGGGGAGGGAGACCCAGTACTTC. The full variable domain, with the rest looked up from reference TRBV2 and TRBJ2-5, is EPEVTQTPSHQVTQMGQEVILRCVPISNHLYFYWYRQILGQKVEFLVSFYNNEISEKSEIFDDQFSVERPDGSNFTLKIRSTKLEDSAMYFCASSDLGQGRETQYFGPGTRLLVL.

The chain links TRBV7-6 to TRBJ2-2; D is possibly TRBD1 or TRBD2 (6 bases each). V gave up 5 bases and J gave up 2 bases, with 12 bases separating them. From germline, CDR1 is SGHVS and CDR2 FNYEAQ. The CDR3 loop spans 15 amino acids. CDR3 region: CASSQRGANTGELFF. DNA of the CDR3: TGTGCCAGCAGCCAAAGGGGGGCTAACACCGGGGAGCTGTTTTTT.

This rearrangement joins TRBV18 to TRBJ1-1, with TRBD1 matching over 11 bases. The germline V gene encodes CDR1 KGHSH and CDR2 LQKENI. This CDR3 spans 14 amino acids. Trimming at V came to 5 bases and at J to 5 bases, leaving 4 bases not matched to a gene. CDR3 sequence: CASSAGQGVTEAFF. The CDR3 coding sequence is TGTGCCAGCTCAGCGGGACAGGGGGTAACTGAAGCTTTCTTT.

This chain joins TRBV23-1 and TRBJ1-4, with TRBD1 matching over 8 bases. TRBV23-1 is an open reading frame whose function is uncertain. The CDR3 spans 16 residues. V dropped 4 bases and J dropped 4; count of bases not matched to a gene: 8. The CDR3 nucleotides are TGCGCCAGCAGTCTTCTCGGGGGGACAGGTAATGAAAAACTGTTTTTT. This translates into CASSLLGGTGNEKLFF.

The V gene is TRBV2, the J gene TRBJ1-1, with D unresolved. Germline V lookup: CDR1 SNHLY, CDR2 FYNNEI. V was clipped by 3 bases and J by 0 bases, with 8 bases between them. The CDR3 sequence is 14 residues long. The CDR3 here is CASSETFVNTEAFF. The CDR3 DNA sequence: TGTGCCAGCAGTGAGACCTTTGTGAACACTGAAGCTTTCTTT.

The chain is built from TRBV5-4 and TRBJ2-1; a weak D match, TRBD2 (6 bases). The CDR3 contains 15 residues. Germline V CDR1 and CDR2: SGHNT, YYREEE (reference sequence). The V end was cut by 0 bases, the J end by 3 bases, with 10 bases between. The CDR3 is CASSLAGGDYNEQFF. Written as DNA, the CDR3 is TGTGCCAGCAGCTTGGCCGGCGGGGACTACAATGAGCAGTTCTTC.

This clone was counted once. The chain's CDR3 is CASSLGGLAGSSADTQYF. CDR3 bases: TGTGCCAGCAGCTTGGGTGGACTAGCGGGCTCATCGGCAGATACGCAGTATTTT. This chain links TRBV5-4 with TRBJ2-3, with 11 positions matching TRBD2. After removal of 0 bases from V and 4 bases from J, the junction contained 10 bases not matched to a gene. The CDR3 extends over 18 amino acids. Germline lookup yields CDR1 SGHNT and CDR2 YYREEE (reference sequence). The full variable domain, rest sourced from reference TRBV5-4 and TRBJ2-3, is ETGVTQSPTHLIKTRGQQVTLRCSSQSGHNTVSWYQQALGQGPQFIFQYYREEENGRGNFPPRFSGLQFPNYSSELNVNALELDDSALYLCASSLGGLAGSSADTQYFGPGTRLTVL.

This chain joins TRBV25-1 and TRBJ1-5; D gene ambiguous. The V end was cut by 6 bases, the J end by 7 bases, with 22 bases between. Germline CDR1 is MGHDK and CDR2 is SYGVNS. This CDR3 region has 16 residues. CDR3 coding DNA: TGTGCCAGCAGCGACTCCTGGGCGGGTTCCGACCAGCCCCAGCATTTT. The encoded protein is CASSDSWAGSDQPQHF.

This sequence joins TRBV6-1 and TRBJ2-7; D gene unclear. In germline, CDR1 is MNHNS, CDR2 SASEGT. V was cut by 1 base and J by 5 bases, with 12 bases left in between. This CDR3 is built from 14 residues. CDR3 sequence: CASSEGRWAHEQYF. CDR3 in DNA: TGTGCCAGCAGTGAAGGGCGGTGGGCTCACGAGCAGTACTTC.

This sequence joins TRBV4-1 and TRBJ1-1, with D possibly TRBD1 on 5 matching bases. The CDR3 runs 14 residues. V lost 0 bases, J lost 6 bases, and 11 bases lay in between. Per the germline V gene, CDR1 is MGHRA and CDR2 is YSYEKL. The CDR3 region has the DNA TGCGCCAGCAGCCAAGAACAGGCTGGGCCTGAAGCTTTCTTT. As protein: CASSQEQAGPEAFF.

The rearrangement joins TRBV7-9 to TRBJ2-7; no clear D gene. CDR1 is SEHNR and CDR2 is FQNEAQ in the germline V gene (reference sequence). Trimming left V 5 bases short and J 2 bases short, with 7 bases between. The CDR3 loop spans 12 amino acids. DNA for the CDR3: TGTGCCAGCAGCCTAGACACCTACGAGCAGTACTTC. The encoded protein is CASSLDTYEQYF.

V usage is TRBV7-9 and J usage is TRBJ1-2; 8 nucleotides agree with TRBD1. After removal of 2 bases from V and 2 bases from J, the junction contained 10 bases not matched to a gene. The CDR3 loop spans 17 amino acids. Germline V lookup: CDR1 SEHNR, CDR2 FQNEAQ (reference sequence). The CDR3 nucleotides read TGTGCCAGCAGCTTATGGTGGACAGGGATGGCCAACTATGGCTACACCTTC. Translation: CASSLWWTGMANYGYTF. The full variable domain, its missing parts supplied by reference TRBV7-9 and TRBJ1-2, is DTGVSQNPRHKITKRGQNVTFRCDPISEHNRLYWYRQTLGQGPEFLTYFQNEAQLEKSRLLSDRFSAERPKGSFSTLEIQRTEQGDSAMYLCASSLWWTGMANYGYTFGSGTRLTVV.

The rearrangement links TRBV18 to TRBJ1-1, with D uncertain. The CDR3 runs to 17 residues. V lost 0 bases and J lost 0, with 14 bases in between. Per germline, CDR1 KGHSH and CDR2 LQKENI. This chain's CDR3 is CASSPPRSEGLNTEAFF. CDR3 coding DNA: TGTGCCAGCTCACCACCGAGGAGCGAGGGCTTGAACACTGAAGCTTTCTTT.